These 21 T cell receptor beta chains share one sample of origin, sequenced in a study of PD-L1 blockade in urothelial cancer. The time point: peripheral blood 6 weeks after treatment start. Some clones are missing from TCRdb's copy, which holds only in-frame ones; the method was immunoSEQ multiplex PCR. The sample has around 110,000 clones; 85% to 90% are singletons. Sequenced material: PBMCs, taken around atezolizumab (anti-PD-L1) treatment. Receptors originate from a man in his fifties or sixties with urothelial cancer.

This chain joins TRBV27 and TRBJ1-5, with 9 nucleotides matching TRBD1. CDR1 MNHEY and CDR2 SMNVEV come from the germline V gene (reference sequence). This CDR3 comprises 15 residues. Trimming took 4 bases from V and 3 from J; bases not matched to a gene: 4. Here the CDR3 DNA reads TGTGCCAGCAGTTCGACAGGGGGGGCCAATCAGCCCCAGCATTTT. It is translated as CASSSTGGANQPQHF.

This sequence joins TRBV7-9 and TRBJ1-2; no reliable D call. This CDR3 has 14 amino acids. The germline V gene has CDR1 SEHNR and CDR2 FQNEAQ (reference sequence). Trimming shortened V by 0 bases and J by 6 bases, and 11 bases separated the two germline ends. Here the CDR3 reads CASSLAGKYDGYTF. The CDR3 nucleotides read TGTGCCAGCAGCTTAGCGGGCAAGTACGATGGCTACACCTTC.

This chain uses TRBV29-1 with TRBJ2-1; 9 bases map to TRBD2. V lost 4 bases, J lost 4 bases, and 8 bases stayed unmatched. Germline values: CDR1 SQVTM, CDR2 ANQGSEA. The length of the CDR3 is 15 residues. The CDR3 is CSVAIAGGPYNEQFF. In DNA form, the CDR3 reads TGCAGCGTTGCGATCGCGGGAGGGCCGTACAATGAGCAGTTCTTC.

J is TRBJ1-5 and V is TRBV6-5; D call uncertain. Germline V gene lookup returns CDR1 MNHEY and CDR2 SVGAGI. CDR3 length equals 15 residues. The germline V and J ends were trimmed by 8 bases and 1 base, with 15 bases remaining between them. The CDR3: CASGQDGRSNQPQHF. CDR3 DNA: TGTGCCAGCGGCCAAGACGGGAGGAGCAATCAGCCCCAGCATTTT.

This clone was seen only once. The chain is built from TRBV5-1 and TRBJ2-1; D ambiguous. This CDR3 comprises 16 residues. Germline values: CDR1 SGHRS, CDR2 YFSETQ. Trimming stripped 0 bases from V and 7 bases from J, with 17 bases between. CDR3 amino acids: CASSLEVQSQKNEQFF. For the CDR3, the DNA is TGCGCCAGCAGCTTGGAAGTTCAGTCACAGAAGAATGAGCAGTTCTTC.

The rearrangement links TRBV6-5 to TRBJ1-1, with D possibly matching TRBD1 (6 bases). The CDR3 consists of 13 residues. V lost 4 bases and J 4 bases, leaving 10 bases between the germline ends. CDR1 is MNHEY and CDR2 is SVGAGI in the germline V gene. The CDR3 DNA follows: TGTGCCAGCAGTTGGGGGCGAGGCACTGAAGCTTTCTTT. Amino acids: CASSWGRGTEAFF.

V usage is TRBV15 and J usage is TRBJ1-3, with D unclear. Trimming took 0 bases from V and 0 from J, leaving 12 bases between them. CDR1 is LNHNV, CDR2 YYDKDF, per germline (reference sequence). The CDR3 is 17 amino acids. The CDR3 reads CATSRDNGFSSGNTIYF. The CDR3 DNA reads as TGTGCCACCAGCAGAGATAATGGCTTCAGCTCTGGAAACACCATATATTTT.

The chain joins TRBV7-3 to TRBJ2-1; 11 bases match TRBD1. The CDR3 runs to 16 residues. V lost 4 bases to trimming and J lost 6 bases; unmatched junction nucleotides: 8. The germline gives CDR1 SGHTA, CDR2 FQGTGA. Here the CDR3 reads CASSSSGTGGSNEQFF. The CDR3 region has the DNA TGTGCCAGCAGCTCCTCCGGGACAGGGGGTTCCAATGAGCAGTTCTTC.

V is TRBV19 and J is TRBJ2-1, with TRBD2 identical over 16 bases. Trimming cost V 4 bases and J 4 bases; bases outside gene matches: 4. The germline gives CDR1 LNHDA, CDR2 SQIVND (reference sequence). There are 17 residues in the CDR3. In nucleotides, the CDR3 is TGTGCCAGTAGTAGAGGGACTAGCGGGGGGGTTTACAATGAGCAGTTCTTC. As protein: CASSRGTSGGVYNEQFF.

The genes are TRBV20-1 and TRBJ1-5; D unresolved. Germline values: CDR1 DFQATT, CDR2 SNEGSKA (reference sequence). The CDR3 has 11 residues. Trimming stripped 8 bases from V and 4 bases from J, with 9 bases between. This chain's CDR3 is CSTGGNQPQHF. The CDR3 nucleotides are TGCAGTACCGGAGGTAATCAGCCCCAGCATTTT.

The rearrangement uses TRBV7-7 and TRBJ2-2, with D perhaps TRBD2 (6 bases). Germline lookup yields CDR1 SSHAT and CDR2 FNYEAQ (reference sequence). Trimming took 4 bases from V and 5 from J, leaving 11 bases between them. The CDR3 contains 14 residues. The CDR3 DNA reads TGTGCCAGCAGCTCCACCGGACTAACCGGGGAGCTGTTTTTT. This sequence encodes CASSSTGLTGELFF.

The chain employs TRBV7-9 and TRBJ1-5; D gene uncertain. From germline, CDR1 is SEHNR and CDR2 FQNEAQ (reference sequence). With 0 bases removed from V and 7 bases from J, the gap between germline ends came to 10 bases. The CDR3 extends over 14 amino acids. The CDR3 here is CASSLAGENQPQHF. CDR3 sequence (DNA): TGTGCCAGCAGCTTAGCAGGAGAAAACCAGCCCCAGCATTTT.

The chain uses TRBV6-6 and TRBJ2-7; maybe TRBD1 (5 bases). Germline V gene sequence: CDR1 MNHNY, CDR2 SVGAGI (reference sequence). The CDR3 has 12 amino acids. The V end was cut by 6 bases, the J end by 2 bases, with 8 bases between. The CDR3 loop is CASSRATYEQYF. CDR3 DNA: TGTGCCAGCAGCAGGGCAACCTACGAGCAGTACTTC.

This clone occurred a few times. The chain couples TRBV6-6 to TRBJ1-3; no clear D gene. Trimming stripped 0 bases from V and 0 bases from J, with 6 bases between. The CDR3 is made up of 15 amino acids. Germline assignment: CDR1 MNHNY and CDR2 SVGAGI (reference sequence). This chain's CDR3 is CASSYSRDSGNTIYF. CDR3 in DNA: TGTGCCAGCAGTTACTCCCGGGACTCTGGAAACACCATATATTTT.

This rearrangement joins TRBV27 to TRBJ2-3; 12 bases map to TRBD2. Germline V gives CDR1 MNHEY, CDR2 SMNVEV (reference sequence). V lost 2 bases and J lost 2; bases outside the gene matches: 2. CDR3 length equals 16 residues. The CDR3 region has the DNA TGTGCCAGCAGTTTACTAGCGGGAGGGTTCACAGATACGCAGTATTTT. Translating gives CASSLLAGGFTDTQYF.

The chain joins TRBV7-6 to TRBJ2-5; the D gene is possibly TRBD2 (7 bases). V lost 2 bases and J 5 bases, leaving 12 bases between the germline ends. The length of the CDR3 is 14 residues. Germline CDR1 reads SGHVS; CDR2 reads FNYEAQ. The CDR3 protein is CASSLQGGGETQYF. The DNA of the CDR3 is TGTGCCAGCAGCTTACAGGGAGGGGGGGAGACCCAGTACTTC.

This chain joins TRBV19 and TRBJ1-5; D is possibly TRBD1 (6 bases). Germline V gives CDR1 LNHDA, CDR2 SQIVND (reference sequence). V was trimmed by 5 bases and J by 1 base, leaving 9 bases between them. The CDR3 has 14 amino acids. The CDR3: CASSPQGSNQPQHF. The DNA of the CDR3 is TGTGCCAGTAGTCCACAGGGAAGCAATCAGCCCCAGCATTTT.

The chain links TRBV11-1 to TRBJ2-1, with TRBD2 matching over 10 bases. Germline-derived CDR1 and CDR2 are SGHAT and FQDESV (reference sequence). CDR3 length: 16 residues. The J segment lost 3 bases and the V segment lost 5 bases, leaving 7 bases of the junction unmatched. The CDR3 loop reads CASSRELAGIYNEQFF. CDR3 coding DNA: TGTGCCAGCAGCCGTGAACTAGCGGGAATCTACAATGAGCAGTTCTTC.

The rearrangement uses TRBV5-1 and TRBJ2-1, with 7 bases matching TRBD1. Germline lookup yields CDR1 SGHRS and CDR2 YFSETQ. The CDR3 length is 15 residues. V was clipped by 7 bases and J by 7 bases; unmatched bases: 14. The CDR3 region has the DNA TGCGCCAGCTCGTTTTGGGCCCAGGGGGTAAATGAGCAGTTCTTC. Its translation: CASSFWAQGVNEQFF.

V and J are TRBV7-2 and TRBJ2-5, with 11 bases identical to TRBD2. V shed 0 bases and J 2 bases; nucleotides not matched to a gene: 5. CDR3 length: 17 amino acids. Germline-derived CDR1 and CDR2 are SGHTA and FQGNSA. The CDR3, as DNA: TGTGCCAGCAGCTTAGCGGGGCTAGCGGGAGGACAAGAGACCCAGTACTTC. This codes for CASSLAGLAGGQETQYF.

CDR3 coding DNA: TGTGCCAGCACCCCGTCGGGCACCGGGGAGCTGTTTTTT. Translating gives CASTPSGTGELFF. This chain uses TRBV7-2 with TRBJ2-2; no clear D gene. CDR1 and CDR2 from the germline V gene are SGHTA and FQGNSA. CDR3 length: 13 residues. The ends were cut back, 7 bases at V and 4 bases at J, with 10 bases in the middle. Full variable domain (missing parts from reference TRBV7-2 and TRBJ2-2): GAGVSQSPSNKVTEKGKDVELRCDPISGHTALYWYRQSLGQGLEFLIYFQGNSAPDKSGLPSDRFSAERTGGSVSTLTIQRTQQEDSAVYLCASTPSGTGELFFGEGSRLTVL.